The source of this TCR beta chain is a study of T cell changes during pregnancy in multiple sclerosis. The method was immunoSEQ multiplex PCR; TCRdb's version includes in-frame clones alone and lacks a portion of them. Of around 48,000 clones listed, 92% are singletons. Trimming removed 5 bases from V and 0 bases from J, with 11 bases in between. CDR1 is MNHNY and CDR2 is SVGAGI in the germline V gene (reference sequence). This CDR3 has 15 amino acids. This receptor was obtained from a female donor with multiple sclerosis, enrolled in a pregnancy study. The chain links TRBV6-6 to TRBJ1-5; D gene ambiguous. The input for sequencing was CD4+ T cells from peripheral blood mononuclear cells, taken in the third trimester of pregnancy. The CDR3 DNA sequence: TGTGCCAGCAGTACCGAGTTGTATAGCAATCAGCCCCAGCATTTT. It encodes CASSTELYSNQPQHF.